The T cell receptor (beta chain) described here comes from a study of blood T cell repertoires in COVID-19. Profiling relied on immunoSEQ multiplex PCR, and the TCRdb table lists in-frame clones only, not all of them. Among around 200,000 clones listed, more than 70% were seen once. This CDR3 contains 12 residues. V gave up 3 bases and J gave up 6 bases; unmatched junction bases: 1. The V gene's germline CDR1 is SGHDN and CDR2 FVKESK. The sequenced sample was PBMCs or T cells enriched from blood (not recorded which). This chain uses TRBV14 with TRBJ2-7, with 8 bases matching TRBD1. The sequence derives from a man aged 35 to 55 with acute COVID-19. The CDR3 region is CASSQTGVEQYF. The CDR3 nucleotides read TGTGCCAGCAGCCAGACAGGGGTCGAGCAGTACTTC. The full variable domain, in which reference TRBV14 and TRBJ2-7 provide the parts outside the CDR3, is EAGVTQFPSHSVIEKGQTVTLRCDPISGHDNLYWYRRVMGKEIKFLLHFVKESKQDESGMPNNRFLAERTGGTYSTLKVQPAELEDSGVYFCASSQTGVEQYFGPGTRLTVT.